Shown below are 16 T cell receptor beta chains from a single sample sequenced in a study of blood T cell repertoires in COVID-19. The repertoire was sequenced with immunoSEQ multiplex PCR; TCRdb's copy has only in-frame clones and lacks some. The table records some 400,000 clones, more than 65% of them present only once. The source material was peripheral blood. Receptors were obtained from a human donor with acute or convalescent COVID-19. The donor label of this sample is uncertain.

J is TRBJ2-1 and V is TRBV2, with 9 bases aligning to TRBD2. With V trimmed by 7 bases and J by 0 bases, 1 base remained unmatched. CDR3 size: 14 residues. The germline gives CDR1 SNHLY, CDR2 FYNNEI. CDR3 coding DNA: TGTGCCAGCAAGGGACTAGCCTCCTACAATGAGCAGTTCTTC. Its protein is CASKGLASYNEQFF.

The chain is built from TRBV7-9 and TRBJ2-5; 8 bases fit TRBD2. Germline-derived CDR1 and CDR2 are SEHNR and FQNEAQ (reference sequence). This CDR3 has 11 amino acids. The CDR3 nucleotides read TGTTCGGCGGGAGGTTCGGAGACCCAGTACTTC. Translation: CSAGGSETQYF.

Note on this clone: The same CDR3 arises from other DNA sequences in this sample as well. The chain joins TRBV6-5 to TRBJ2-2; D call uncertain. There are 12 residues in the CDR3. Germline lookup yields CDR1 MNHEY and CDR2 SVGAGI. V was shortened by 5 bases and J by 1 base, with 2 bases between the two germline ends. CDR3 nucleotides: TGTGCCAGCAGTCAGAACACCGGGGAGCTGTTTTTT. The encoded protein is CASSQNTGELFF.

V is TRBV29-1 and J is TRBJ2-3; tentatively, D is TRBD2 (5 bases). The V gene's germline CDR1 is SQVTM and CDR2 ANQGSEA. This CDR3 has 14 amino acids. V was pared by 4 bases and J by 3 bases, with 14 bases between. DNA of the CDR3: TGCAGCGTTGTTGGGCGGGTCTTTACAGATACGCAGTATTTT. Amino acids: CSVVGRVFTDTQYF.

The chain is built from TRBV18 and TRBJ1-4, with a possible D match to TRBD1 (6 bases). V lost 3 bases, J lost 4 bases, and 12 bases lay in between. Germline values: CDR1 KGHSH, CDR2 LQKENI. The CDR3 is 15 amino acids. This CDR3 reads CASSPQQGYNEKLFF. The CDR3 DNA reads as TGTGCCAGCTCACCCCAACAGGGCTATAATGAAAAACTGTTTTTT.

The V and J genes are TRBV29-1 and TRBJ1-2; the D gene is possibly TRBD1 (5 bases). The CDR3 is made up of 13 amino acids. Deletions cut 3 bases from V and 8 bases from J, with 16 bases between. CDR1 and CDR2 from the germline V gene are SQVTM and ANQGSEA. The CDR3, as DNA: TGCAGCGTTGATCCACAGGCCCCTGGGGGCTACACCTTC. Translated: CSVDPQAPGGYTF.

The gene calls are TRBV19 and TRBJ1-2, with 7 bases fitting TRBD1. CDR3 length equals 13 residues. V was pared by 5 bases and J by 9 bases, with 9 bases of the junction left unmatched. Germline lookup yields CDR1 LNHDA and CDR2 SQIVND (reference sequence). The CDR3 loop is CASSSLTGESYTF. As DNA, the CDR3 is TGTGCCAGTAGTTCTCTTACAGGGGAGAGCTACACCTTC.

CDR3 sequence: CASSPRTSGGNEQFF. In nucleotides, the CDR3 is TGTGCCAGCAGCCCGCGGACTAGCGGGGGGAATGAGCAGTTCTTC. V is TRBV3-1 (or the pseudogene TRBV3-2) and J is TRBJ2-1; 14 nucleotides agree with TRBD2. Germline CDR1 and CDR2: LGHDT and YNNKEL (reference sequence). The trim removed 4 bases at V and 7 bases at J, leaving 3 bases unmatched. This CDR3 has 15 residues.

This chain links TRBV2 with TRBJ1-2; 7 positions match TRBD1. The ends lost 4 bases at V and 6 bases at J; junction bases unmatched: 2. Germline V gives CDR1 SNHLY, CDR2 FYNNEI. The CDR3 spans 12 residues. The CDR3 loop reads CASSATGHGYTF. For the CDR3, the DNA is TGTGCCAGCAGTGCGACAGGGCATGGCTACACCTTC.

This chain connects TRBV6-6 to TRBJ2-7; TRBD2 might be the D (5 bases). The germline V gene encodes CDR1 MNHNY and CDR2 SVGAGI (reference sequence). This CDR3 spans 14 amino acids. V dropped 3 bases and J dropped 3 bases, with 12 bases sitting between them. The CDR3, as DNA: TGTGCCAGCAGTTATAGGAGCGGAGACTACGAGCAGTACTTC. Its protein product is CASSYRSGDYEQYF.

The V gene is TRBV27, the J gene TRBJ2-1, with D tentatively TRBD2 (5 bases). Germline CDR1 and CDR2: MNHEY and SMNVEV (reference sequence). V dropped 0 bases and J dropped 8 bases, with 11 bases sitting between them. The CDR3 runs 14 residues. CDR3 nucleotide sequence: TGTGCCAGCAGTTTATCGAGAGGGTTTGATGAGCAGTTCTTC. Protein sequence: CASSLSRGFDEQFF.

This rearrangement joins TRBV6-5 to TRBJ2-7; 12 nucleotides line up with TRBD1. Trimming at V came to 6 bases and at J to 7 bases, leaving 7 bases not matched to a gene. The CDR3 is 14 residues long. Germline CDR1 MNHEY, CDR2 SVGAGI. DNA for the CDR3: TGTGCCAGCAGACCCGGGACAGGGGGCAGGGAGCAGTACTTC. Translation gives CASRPGTGGREQYF.

This clone was detected only once. In DNA, the CDR3 is TGTGCCAGCAGACCCGCCCGGGACACAGATACGCAGTATTTT. Translating it yields CASRPARDTDTQYF. The rearrangement uses TRBV5-4 and TRBJ2-3, with a possible D match to TRBD2 (5 bases). The CDR3 extends over 14 amino acids. Germline V gene lookup returns CDR1 SGHNT and CDR2 YYREEE (reference sequence). Between the trimmed V and J ends, which lost 5 bases and 2 bases, there was a span of 12 bases.

This chain uses TRBV19 with TRBJ1-2, with no clear D. The CDR3 is 15 amino acids. The germline gives CDR1 LNHDA, CDR2 SQIVND (reference sequence). Trimming shortened V by 5 bases and J by 2 bases, and 15 bases separated the two germline ends. In DNA, the CDR3 is TGTGCCAGTAGTCTCTCTCGGGTCGCGAACTATGGCTACACCTTC. Translating gives CASSLSRVANYGYTF.

The chain joins TRBV10-2 to TRBJ2-7; TRBD1 might be the D (6 bases). The germline V gene encodes CDR1 WSHSY and CDR2 SAAADI. The V end lost 3 bases, the J end lost 2 bases, and 11 bases lay between the germline ends. The CDR3 spans 14 residues. The CDR3 nucleotides read TGCGCCAGCAGTGACAGGGGCCCAACCTACGAGCAGTACTTC. It encodes CASSDRGPTYEQYF.

V usage is TRBV23-1 and J usage is TRBJ2-2, with D maybe TRBD1 (5 bases). TRBV23-1 is treated as an ORF (open reading frame) with a function not yet certain. The length of the CDR3 is 17 residues. The V and J ends lost 0 bases and 5 bases respectively, with 16 bases between them. The chain's CDR3 is CASSQSNNRSGTGELFF. CDR3 in DNA: TGCGCCAGCAGTCAATCGAATAATCGATCAGGGACCGGGGAGCTGTTTTTT.